The T cell receptor (beta chain) under discussion was sequenced for a study of memory CD4+ T cells and cytomegalovirus serostatus. Study summary: Donors were healthy Belgian adults, about ten CMV seropositive and approximately 23 seronegative. Findings and caveats of the study: A US-trained random forest predicted CMV serostatus with median AUC around 0.9. About two fifths of the roughly 150 known CMV-associated TCRbeta sequences appeared in CD4+ memory.

V lost 8 bases to trimming and J lost 9 bases, with 22 bases between them. Germline V gene data show CDR1 as SGHAT and CDR2 as FQDESV (reference sequence). There are 14 residues in the CDR3. The sort gate was single viable CD3+CD4+CD8-CD45RO+ cells for memory CD4+ T cells. Serum IgG to CMV pp150, pp28, p38 and p52 defined serostatus. Data came from immunoSEQ multiplex PCR; TCRdb stores just in-frame clones and leaves some out. The repertoire holds about 59,000 clones, with around three quarters as singletons. By share of the sample, this clone is medium-sized. What it recognizes is unknown. This sequence originates from an adult in good health and CMV-seronegative. Some clones in this sample may be carry-over from other donors' samples. Sequenced: memory CD4+ T cells from blood. This rearrangement joins TRBV11-1 to TRBJ1-1; D unresolved. Here the CDR3 DNA reads TGTGCCAGCTCCTCATTCCCTGGAGTATGGAAAGCTTTCTTT. Encoded protein: CASSSFPGVWKAFF.